One sample yielded the 26 T cell receptor beta chains listed below, sequenced in a study of blood T cell repertoires in COVID-19. The repertoire was sequenced with immunoSEQ multiplex PCR; TCRdb's copy has only in-frame clones and lacks some. Of about 150,000 clones in the sample, roughly 88% were seen once. Sequences were obtained from peripheral blood. Source of these receptors: a man aged 60 to 69 with COVID-19, enrolled during active disease.

The V gene is TRBV7-2, the J gene TRBJ2-7; TRBD1 aligns across 10 bases. Germline assignment: CDR1 SGHTA and CDR2 FQGNSA. CDR3 length equals 15 residues. V gave up 5 bases and J gave up 4 bases; unmatched junction bases: 8. DNA for the CDR3: TGTGCCAGCAGCCCACCTCCGGGACAGGGGTACGAGCAGTACTTC. The encoded protein is CASSPPPGQGYEQYF.

This clone was detected only a few times. V usage is TRBV6-1 and J usage is TRBJ2-3; 7 positions match TRBD2. The CDR3 runs to 18 residues. V was pared by 4 bases and J by 2 bases, with 15 bases of the junction left unmatched. The germline CDR1 and CDR2 sequences are MNHNS and SASEGT. The CDR3 sequence is CASSGISWSAGITDTQYF. Here the CDR3 DNA reads TGTGCCAGCAGTGGAATTTCCTGGTCAGCGGGGATCACAGATACGCAGTATTTT.

This clone showed up just once. The chain couples TRBV9 to TRBJ1-2, with unresolved D. CDR1 is SGDLS, CDR2 YYNGEE, per germline. V lost 0 bases to trimming and J lost 6 bases, with 21 bases between them. The CDR3 consists of 17 residues. CDR3 in DNA: TGTGCCAGCAGCGTAGGGTATGGGAGTGGACGGCGAGATGGCTACACCTTC. It codes for CASSVGYGSGRRDGYTF.

The CDR3 spells CASSLTGQGVNEQFF. DNA for the CDR3: TGCGCCAGCAGCTTAACGGGCCAGGGGGTCAATGAGCAGTTCTTC. V usage is TRBV5-1 and J usage is TRBJ2-1; 7 bases are a match to TRBD1. The V gene's germline CDR1 is SGHRS and CDR2 YFSETQ. The CDR3 loop spans 15 amino acids. With V trimmed by 2 bases and J by 6 bases, 8 bases remained unmatched. The entire variable domain, with the rest obtained from reference TRBV5-1 and TRBJ2-1, is as follows: KAGVTQTPRYLIKTRGQQVTLSCSPISGHRSVSWYQQTPGQGLQFLFEYFSETQRNKGNFPGRFSGRQFSNSRSEMNVSTLELGDSALYLCASSLTGQGVNEQFFGPGTRLTVL.

This clone appeared once. The genes are TRBV12-3 or TRBV12-4 and TRBJ1-1; perhaps TRBD1 as D (5 bases). The CDR3 spans 13 residues. V was shortened by 10 bases and J by 4 bases, with 16 bases between the two germline ends. As DNA, the CDR3 is TGTGCCACCTTGAAAAACGGGGGCACTGAAGCTTTCTTT. Amino acid sequence: CATLKNGGTEAFF.

This chain connects TRBV5-1 to TRBJ1-1; D ambiguous. The CDR3 is 14 amino acids. The germline gives CDR1 SGHRS, CDR2 YFSETQ. V was shortened by 4 bases and J by 6 bases, with 16 bases between the two germline ends. The CDR3 nucleotides read TGCGCCAGCAGCCCGGCCGGGTGGATCGCTGAAGCTTTCTTT. Amino acids: CASSPAGWIAEAFF.

CDR3 DNA: TGTGCCAGCAGCTCGAGTAAAACTAGCGGGAGTTACTACGAGCAGTACTTC. Encoded protein: CASSSSKTSGSYYEQYF. This chain links TRBV11-2 with TRBJ2-7, with TRBD2 matching 11 bases. The CDR3 runs to 17 residues. Germline CDR1 SGHAT, CDR2 FQNNGV. V shed 4 bases, J shed 3 bases, and the junction held 11 bases outside the gene matches.

Details on this clone: At one end, the junction sequence differs from germline, possibly due to a read error. The chain carries TRBV7-3 and TRBJ2-7; a possible D gene is TRBD1 (6 bases). The CDR3 is 15 residues long. The germline CDR1 and CDR2 sequences are SGHTA and FQGTGA. CDR3 region: CASSVTGTPSYEQYF. Written as DNA, the CDR3 is TGTGCCAGCAGCGTAACCGGGACACCCTCCTACGAGCAGTACTTC.

Comment on this clone: The sample carries other DNA sequences with the same CDR3. The chain couples TRBV6-5 to TRBJ1-3; D is undetermined. V was pared by 2 bases and J by 1 base, with 9 bases between. The CDR3 consists of 15 residues. CDR1 is MNHEY, CDR2 SVGAGI, per germline. In DNA form, the CDR3 reads TGTGCCAGCAGTTACGACTCGGGATCTGGAAACACCATATATTTT. The encoded protein is CASSYDSGSGNTIYF.

The chain recombines TRBV5-1 with TRBJ2-3; D is uncertain. The CDR3 spans 13 residues. Germline V gives CDR1 SGHRS, CDR2 YFSETQ. V dropped 1 base and J dropped 5 bases, with 8 bases sitting between them. CDR3 sequence: CASSLKSGDTQYF. The CDR3 nucleotides read TGCGCCAGCAGCTTGAAATCAGGAGATACGCAGTATTTT.

Only one count was recorded for this clone. The chain links TRBV19 to TRBJ1-2, with a possible D match to TRBD1 (5 bases). The germline CDR1 and CDR2 sequences are LNHDA and SQIVND (reference sequence). Trimming shortened V by 6 bases and J by 7 bases, and 15 bases separated the two germline ends. CDR3 length: 13 amino acids. DNA for the CDR3: TGTGCCAGTAGGACAGAGGCCTTCGGTGGCTACACCTTC. Residues: CASRTEAFGGYTF.

The chain links TRBV5-8 to TRBJ1-6; 10 bases line up with TRBD1. The CDR3 has 18 amino acids. The V and J ends lost 0 bases and 6 bases, in that order; junction bases with no gene match: 9. Germline lookup yields CDR1 SGHTS and CDR2 YDEGEE. The CDR3 DNA follows: TGTGCCAGCAGCTTGGCGGGACAGGGGACCACTTCTAATTCACCCCTCCACTTT. The encoded protein is CASSLAGQGTTSNSPLHF.

The genes are TRBV30 and TRBJ1-5; D perhaps matches TRBD1 (6 bases). Trimming removed 2 bases from V and 5 bases from J, with 10 bases in between. This CDR3 is built from 13 residues. Looked up from germline, CDR1 is GTSNPN and CDR2 is SVGIG (reference sequence). The CDR3 reads CAWSTGSHQPQHF. CDR3 DNA sequence: TGTGCCTGGAGTACAGGGAGCCATCAGCCCCAGCATTTT.

The rearrangement joins TRBV27 to TRBJ1-1; D unclear. The ends were cut back, 0 bases at V and 10 bases at J, with 18 bases in the middle. Germline V gene lookup returns CDR1 MNHEY and CDR2 SMNVEV (reference sequence). This CDR3 comprises 15 residues. The CDR3, as DNA: TGTGCCAGCAGTTTATCTGCGGTTACGGAAACTCCAGCTTTCTTT. This gives the protein CASSLSAVTETPAFF.

The chain joins TRBV19 to TRBJ1-5, with D perhaps matching TRBD1 (5 bases). In germline, CDR1 is LNHDA, CDR2 SQIVND (reference sequence). The V end lost 11 bases, the J end lost 2 bases, and 19 bases lay between the germline ends. The CDR3 contains 15 residues. This CDR3 reads CAGSDGGWGNQPQHF. Written as DNA, the CDR3 is TGTGCCGGCTCGGACGGGGGATGGGGCAATCAGCCCCAGCATTTT.

V gene TRBV12-3 or TRBV12-4 combines with J gene TRBJ2-7; no definite D call. The V end lost 1 base, the J end lost 6 bases, and 10 bases lay between the germline ends. This CDR3 spans 13 amino acids. This CDR3 is CASSLGGQTEQYF. Written as DNA, the CDR3 is TGTGCCAGCAGTTTAGGAGGCCAGACCGAGCAGTACTTC.

V is TRBV5-8 and J is TRBJ2-4; tentative D call: TRBD2 (6 bases). CDR3 length: 15 residues. In germline, CDR1 is SGHTS, CDR2 YDEGEE. The V end lost 3 bases, the J end lost 0 bases, and 10 bases lay between the germline ends. The CDR3 DNA is TGTGCCAGCAGCTGGGCGGGATTAGCCAAAAACATTCAGTACTTC. It yields the protein CASSWAGLAKNIQYF.

This chain uses TRBV7-2 with TRBJ2-7; the match to TRBD2 covers 8 bases. The germline V gene has CDR1 SGHTA and CDR2 FQGNSA. V was pared by 0 bases and J by 3 bases, with 13 bases of the junction left unmatched. This CDR3 region has 18 residues. The DNA of the CDR3 is TGTGCCAGCAGCTTAGCCCTTAGCGGGGACCCCCCGTACTACGAGCAGTACTTC. Translating gives CASSLALSGDPPYYEQYF.

The rearrangement uses TRBV5-5 and TRBJ2-2, with TRBD2 matching 10 bases. V trimming: 0 bases; J trimming: 3 bases; junction bases outside the gene matches: 5. The CDR3 loop spans 17 amino acids. Germline V gene sequence: CDR1 SGHKS, CDR2 YYEKEE (reference sequence). The CDR3 nucleotides are TGTGCCAGCAGCTTGGTCCTAGCGGGAGCGGACACCGGGGAGCTGTTTTTT. The encoded protein is CASSLVLAGADTGELFF.

The gene calls are TRBV5-1 and TRBJ2-1; 8 bases align to TRBD2. Germline CDR1 SGHRS, CDR2 YFSETQ. This CDR3 spans 15 amino acids. Trimming at V came to 5 bases and at J to 5 bases, leaving 9 bases not matched to a gene. CDR3 region: CASRDLSGTDNEQFF. The CDR3 DNA reads TGCGCCAGCAGGGACCTTAGCGGGACTGACAATGAGCAGTTCTTC.

This sequence joins TRBV2 and TRBJ2-5; perhaps TRBD1 as D (6 bases). The CDR3 is made up of 13 amino acids. Looked up from germline, CDR1 is SNHLY and CDR2 is FYNNEI. Trimming left V 2 bases short and J 7 bases short, with 11 bases between. This chain's CDR3 is CASSEQGRATQYF. In DNA, the CDR3 is TGTGCCAGCAGTGAACAGGGGCGGGCGACCCAGTACTTC.

The genes are TRBV19 and TRBJ1-2, with no clear D. The CDR3 is made up of 11 amino acids. Trimming pared 10 bases from V and 6 bases from J, leaving 12 bases between. CDR1 and CDR2 (germline): LNHDA, SQIVND (reference sequence). This CDR3 reads CATQALNGYTF. CDR3 DNA: TGTGCCACCCAAGCCCTTAATGGCTACACCTTC.

This sequence joins TRBV9 and TRBJ1-2; D ambiguous. CDR3 length equals 15 residues. Germline lookup yields CDR1 SGDLS and CDR2 YYNGEE. V shed 3 bases and J shed 5 bases, with 17 bases lying between them. The CDR3 sequence is CASSAEVSRGYGYTF. CDR3 in DNA: TGTGCCAGCAGCGCCGAAGTATCTCGAGGGTATGGCTACACCTTC.

This chain joins TRBV7-2 and TRBJ1-3, with 9 bases that match TRBD1. The CDR3 runs 16 residues. Germline-derived CDR1 and CDR2 are SGHTA and FQGNSA. V lost 0 bases and J lost 1; bases outside the gene matches: 1. The CDR3 loop reads CASSLATGGSGNTIYF. CDR3 coding DNA: TGTGCCAGCAGCTTAGCGACAGGGGGGTCTGGAAACACCATATATTTT.

The chain carries TRBV30 and TRBJ1-5; TRBD1 agrees at 9 bases. CDR3 size: 14 residues. V trimming: 5 bases; J trimming: 5 bases; junction bases outside the gene matches: 7. Germline V gene data show CDR1 as GTSNPN and CDR2 as SVGIG (reference sequence). CDR3 DNA sequence: TGTGCCTGGGCAAAGACAGGGGGGTATCAGCCCCAGCATTTT. This gives the protein CAWAKTGGYQPQHF.

The CDR3 nucleotides read TGTGCCAGCAGCTATAGCGGGGGGGCTCGCGAGCAGTACTTC. Its protein product is CASSYSGGAREQYF. This chain connects TRBV7-2 to TRBJ2-7; 11 bases align to TRBD2. With V trimmed by 4 bases and J by 6 bases, 5 bases remained unmatched. Germline CDR1 SGHTA, CDR2 FQGNSA. The CDR3 runs to 14 residues.